The subject of this entry is one TCR beta chain. Its antigen is not known. The CDR3 consists of 14 residues. V was trimmed by 0 bases and J by 2 bases, leaving 8 bases between them. The germline CDR1 and CDR2 sequences are SGHAT and FQNNGV. The data originate from a study of PD-1 blockade in mismatch repair-deficient tumors. Study-level results: Tumor-resident clones, often undetectable pretreatment in blood, expanded then contracted after pembrolizumab.

Clones were sequenced by immunoSEQ multiplex PCR, and TCRdb holds only the in-frame ones, with some missing. This table holds tens of thousands of clones, 78% found once. This chain links TRBV11-2 with TRBJ2-7; D remains ambiguous. The sample was peripheral blood, taken 4 weeks after starting pembrolizumab. This receptor was obtained from an adult with mismatch repair-deficient cancer. CDR3 residues: CASSLDRVTYEQYF. CDR3 DNA sequence: TGTGCCAGCAGCTTAGATAGAGTAACCTACGAGCAGTACTTC.